The 27 T cell receptor beta chains below were found in one sample sequenced in a study of liver allograft versus peripheral blood T cells. Study information: Peripheral blood of the recipients supplied T cell receptor repertoires that were compared with those in transplanted livers.

TCRdb redid the calling of the reads with MiXCR, one entry per CDR3 protein. Of more than 10,000 distinct CDR3 sequences in the sample, roughly 28% were seen once. These receptors were obtained from a human patient who had a liver transplant. T cells may partly derive from the graft donor.

CDR3 loop: CASSYSVAVGQATNEKLFF. The CDR3 DNA is TGTGCCAGCAGTTACTCGGTGGCTGTGGGGCAGGCAACTAATGAAAAACTGTTTTTT. The chain combines TRBV6-5 with TRBJ1-4; TRBD1 might be the D (5 bases). Germline V gene lookup returns CDR1 MNHEY and CDR2 SVGAGI. The CDR3 consists of 19 residues. Trimming took off 0 bases at V and 0 bases at J, with 17 bases between the two ends.

This chain joins TRBV7-2 and TRBJ1-5, with D perhaps TRBD1 (6 bases). V lost 5 bases and J lost 3, with 11 bases in between. The V gene's germline CDR1 is SGHTA and CDR2 FQGNSA. There are 14 residues in the CDR3. Written as DNA, the CDR3 is TGTGCCAGCAGCCGGGGACAAAACAATCAGCCCCAGCATTTT. Protein sequence: CASSRGQNNQPQHF.

The chain is built from TRBV6-5 and TRBJ1-1; D remains ambiguous. From germline, CDR1 is MNHEY and CDR2 SVGAGI. Trimming shortened V by 7 bases and J by 4 bases, and 16 bases separated the two germline ends. This CDR3 is 14 amino acids long. The CDR3 here is CASKGRSFVTEAFF. CDR3 bases: TGTGCCAGCAAGGGCAGGAGTTTCGTCACTGAAGCTTTCTTT.

This clonotype is medium-sized within its sample. CDR3 protein: CASSPKALSTDTQYF. CDR3 sequence (DNA): TGTGCCAGTAGTCCAAAGGCACTTAGCACAGATACGCAGTATTTT. The chain joins TRBV19 to TRBJ2-3; D not resolved. This CDR3 has 15 amino acids. From germline, CDR1 is LNHDA and CDR2 SQIVND (reference sequence). V shed 5 bases and J shed 0 bases, with 12 bases lying between them.

In its sample, this clonotype is medium-sized. The chain is built from TRBV10-3 and TRBJ1-1, with TRBD1 as a possible D gene (6 bases). The CDR3 length is 12 residues. Trimming left V 3 bases short and J 6 bases short, with 8 bases between. CDR1 is ENHRY and CDR2 is SYGVKD in the germline V gene. The CDR3 bases are TGTGCCATCAGTGACAGGGGCTCTGAAGCTTTCTTT. It specifies CAISDRGSEAFF.

The chain couples TRBV29-1 to TRBJ1-4; D remains unclear. V gave up 4 bases and J gave up 7 bases, with 7 bases separating them. The germline V gene has CDR1 SQVTM and CDR2 ANQGSEA. This CDR3 is built from 11 residues. CDR3: CSVVYGEKLFF. CDR3 DNA: TGCAGCGTTGTGTACGGTGAAAAACTGTTTTTT.

This clonotype was detected many times. The J gene is TRBJ1-2, the V gene TRBV5-4, with D uncertain. Deletions cut 4 bases from V and 2 bases from J, with 12 bases between. The germline gives CDR1 SGHNT, CDR2 YYREEE (reference sequence). The CDR3 loop spans 14 amino acids. This CDR3 is CASSLGTANYGYTF. Written as DNA, the CDR3 is TGTGCCAGCAGCCTTGGCACGGCAAACTATGGCTACACCTTC.

This clonotype was found many times. The chain links TRBV19 to TRBJ2-3; D gene unclear. The CDR3 consists of 14 residues. Trimming cost V 11 bases and J 2 bases, with 17 bases left between them. Germline assignment: CDR1 LNHDA and CDR2 SQIVND (reference sequence). This CDR3 is CAVSHPLTTDTQYF. The DNA for the CDR3 is TGTGCCGTCTCACATCCCCTTACCACAGATACGCAGTATTTT.

The J gene is TRBJ1-5, the V gene TRBV30; TRBD1 is a possible D gene (5 bases). Per germline, CDR1 GTSNPN and CDR2 SVGIG (reference sequence). V was cut by 1 base and J by 2 bases, with 9 bases left in between. This CDR3 is built from 14 residues. Here the CDR3 reads CAWSEGAGNQPQHF. CDR3 DNA sequence: TGTGCCTGGAGTGAAGGGGCGGGCAATCAGCCCCAGCATTTT.

The chain is built from TRBV18 and TRBJ1-1; D is uncertain. Trimming took off 3 bases at V and 3 bases at J, with 11 bases between the two ends. Per germline, CDR1 KGHSH and CDR2 LQKENI. There are 14 residues in the CDR3. CDR3 nucleotides: TGTGCCAGCTCACCCATCCAGGACCACACTGAAGCTTTCTTT. Translated: CASSPIQDHTEAFF.

This chain links TRBV7-9 with TRBJ1-1; D ambiguous. Per germline, CDR1 SEHNR and CDR2 FQNEAQ (reference sequence). Deletions cut 5 bases from V and 2 bases from J, with 9 bases between. The CDR3 covers 13 residues. The CDR3 coding sequence is TGTGCCAGCAGCAATGACATAAACACTGAAGCTTTCTTT. Its translation is CASSNDINTEAFF.

This clonotype was counted many times. The rearrangement joins TRBV5-4 to TRBJ2-5, with 7 bases identical to TRBD2. Germline lookup yields CDR1 SGHNT and CDR2 YYREEE (reference sequence). The CDR3 runs to 16 residues. After removal of 1 base from V and 5 bases from J, the junction contained 11 bases not matched to a gene. DNA for the CDR3: TGTGCCAGCAGCTTGCCCAGGGAGGGTTTAAGGGAGACCCAGTACTTC. It specifies CASSLPREGLRETQYF. The variable domain in full, with the rest retrieved from reference TRBV5-4 and TRBJ2-5, is ETGVTQSPTHLIKTRGQQVTLRCSSQSGHNTVSWYQQALGQGPQFIFQYYREEENGRGNFPPRFSGLQFPNYSSELNVNALELDDSALYLCASSLPREGLRETQYFGPGTRLLVL.

This clonotype was seen at least ten times. The chain joins TRBV6-1 to TRBJ1-2; maybe TRBD1 (5 bases). Germline V gene data show CDR1 as MNHNS and CDR2 as SASEGT. Deletions cut 1 base from V and 5 bases from J, with 17 bases between. The CDR3 has 16 residues. The CDR3 is CASSEVGGNWGYGYTF. The CDR3, as DNA: TGTGCCAGCAGTGAAGTCGGGGGGAATTGGGGATATGGCTACACCTTC.

The chain employs TRBV18 and TRBJ1-6; D not resolved. The CDR3 sequence is 15 residues long. Germline CDR1 KGHSH, CDR2 LQKENI. V was clipped by 0 bases and J by 10 bases, with 13 bases between them. In nucleotides, the CDR3 is TGTGCCAGCTCACCACCGTCCGGACGAGGGTCACCCCTCCACTTT. This gives the protein CASSPPSGRGSPLHF.

In the case of this clonotype: Relative to the germline gene, one junction end is altered; a read error may explain this. The J gene is TRBJ1-5, the V gene TRBV19; tentative D call: TRBD1 (6 bases). This CDR3 is 15 amino acids long. Per germline, CDR1 LNHDA and CDR2 SQIVND (reference sequence). The CDR3: CASRGTGYGNQAQHF. For the CDR3, the DNA is TGTGCCAGTAGGGGAACAGGGTATGGCAATCAGGCCCAGCATTTT.

This clonotype has a handful of counts. The V gene is TRBV19, the J gene TRBJ2-7; 10 bases line up with TRBD2. The germline V gene encodes CDR1 LNHDA and CDR2 SQIVND (reference sequence). The V gene end was trimmed by 4 bases and the J gene end by 7 bases; junction bases not matched to a gene: 4. The CDR3 loop spans 13 amino acids. CDR3: CASSRLAGVEQYF. In DNA, the CDR3 is TGTGCCAGTAGTAGGCTAGCGGGAGTTGAGCAGTACTTC.

This clonotype is deemed large. The rearrangement uses TRBV6-1 and TRBJ2-1; TRBD2 aligns across 14 bases. V was clipped by 4 bases and J by 6 bases; unmatched bases: 2. There are 15 residues in the CDR3. Germline-derived CDR1 and CDR2 are MNHNS and SASEGT. CDR3 sequence (DNA): TGTGCCAGCAGTGGACTAGCGGGGGGGCCCAATGAGCAGTTCTTC. It translates to CASSGLAGGPNEQFF.

In its sample, this clonotype is medium-sized. CDR3 bases: TGTGCCAGTAGTATGGGCAGGGTGAGAAATTCACCCCTCCACTTT. It codes for CASSMGRVRNSPLHF. The V and J genes are TRBV19 and TRBJ1-6, with D maybe TRBD1 (5 bases). V was clipped by 3 bases and J by 7 bases, with 13 bases between them. This CDR3 is built from 15 residues. In germline, CDR1 is LNHDA, CDR2 SQIVND (reference sequence). The whole variable domain, filled in from reference TRBV19 and TRBJ1-6, reads DGGITQSPKYLFRKEGQNVTLSCEQNLNHDAMYWYRQDPGQGLRLIYYSQIVNDFQKGDIAEGYSVSREKKESFPLTVTSAQKNPTAFYLCASSMGRVRNSPLHFGNGTRLTVT.

Within the sample, this clonotype is medium-sized. The J gene is TRBJ1-2, the V gene TRBV5-6; the match to TRBD1 covers 7 bases. Per the germline V gene, CDR1 is SGHDT and CDR2 is YYEEEE. The CDR3 consists of 13 residues. With V trimmed by 5 bases and J by 7 bases, 8 bases remained unmatched. CDR3 residues: CASRPQGFSGYTF. The CDR3 DNA reads TGTGCCAGCAGGCCACAGGGGTTTTCTGGCTACACCTTC. Variable domain in full (rest from reference TRBV5-6 and TRBJ1-2): DAGVTQSPTHLIKTRGQQVTLRCSPKSGHDTVSWYQQALGQGPQFIFQYYEEEERQRGNFPDRFSGHQFPNYSSELNVNALLLGDSALYLCASRPQGFSGYTFGSGTRLTVV.

This rearrangement joins TRBV5-4 to TRBJ1-3, with D unresolved. CDR3 length: 13 residues. Trimming pared 0 bases from V and 8 bases from J, leaving 9 bases between. From germline, CDR1 is SGHNT and CDR2 YYREEE (reference sequence). Written as DNA, the CDR3 is TGTGCCAGCAGCTTGGGGGTCGGAGACACCATATATTTT. The encoded protein is CASSLGVGDTIYF.

This clonotype showed up many times. The chain carries TRBV28 and TRBJ2-1, with 14 bases lining up with TRBD2. CDR1 and CDR2 from the germline V gene are MDHEN and SYDVKM. With 2 bases clipped from V and 7 bases from J, the junction kept 4 bases outside the gene matches. The CDR3 is 16 residues long. Here the CDR3 reads CASSLGGLAGVNEQFF. As DNA, the CDR3 is TGTGCCAGCAGTTTAGGGGGACTAGCGGGAGTAAATGAGCAGTTCTTC.

This clonotype was found a few times. V is TRBV5-3 and J is TRBJ1-5; no definite D call. TRBV5-3 carries the ORF label, with uncertain function. The V gene lost 1 base and the J gene lost 0 bases, with 2 bases spanning the gap. CDR3 length: 13 amino acids. The CDR3 DNA reads TGTGCCAGAAGCTTGTGTAGCAATCAGCCCCAGCATTTT. Translating gives CARSLCSNQPQHF.

J is TRBJ1-3 and V is TRBV19; tentative D call: TRBD1 (6 bases). The germline CDR1 and CDR2 sequences are LNHDA and SQIVND (reference sequence). This CDR3 is built from 14 residues. V dropped 6 bases and J dropped 3 bases, with 12 bases sitting between them. This CDR3 reads CASRPQGNGNTIYF. CDR3 in DNA: TGTGCCAGTAGGCCGCAGGGGAATGGAAACACCATATATTTT.

The table lists this clonotype with a few counts. This sequence joins TRBV5-6 and TRBJ1-1, with D perhaps matching TRBD1 (6 bases). The length of the CDR3 is 14 residues. Germline values: CDR1 SGHDT, CDR2 YYEEEE. V lost 2 bases and J lost 2, with 10 bases in between. The chain's CDR3 is CASSLLRGNTEAFF. The CDR3 DNA is TGTGCCAGCAGCTTACTCAGGGGAAACACTGAAGCTTTCTTT.

This sequence joins TRBV6-5 and TRBJ2-1; D unresolved. Trimming removed 0 bases at V and 10 bases at J, with 7 bases between. Germline V gives CDR1 MNHEY, CDR2 SVGAGI. CDR3 size: 12 residues. The chain's CDR3 is CASSYSGYEQFF. CDR3 nucleotide sequence: TGTGCCAGCAGTTACTCGGGGTACGAGCAGTTCTTC.

This clonotype qualifies as medium-sized (0.01 to 0.1%). CDR3 residues: CASSPRTGANTGELFF. CDR3 sequence (DNA): TGTGCCAGCTCACCACGGACAGGGGCGAACACCGGGGAGCTGTTTTTT. This sequence joins TRBV18 and TRBJ2-2; 9 bases agree with TRBD1. The germline gives CDR1 KGHSH, CDR2 LQKENI. CDR3 size: 16 residues. Germline trimming cut 1 base from V and 0 bases from J; bases unmatched to any gene: 0.

The chain couples TRBV6-5 to TRBJ2-2, with 11 bases identical to TRBD2. This CDR3 has 13 amino acids. J was trimmed by 4 bases and V by 11 bases; bases with no gene match: 3. Germline CDR1 and CDR2: MNHEY and SVGAGI. The CDR3 here is CAGGLAATGELFF. DNA for the CDR3: TGTGCCGGGGGACTAGCGGCCACCGGGGAGCTGTTTTTT.